This T cell receptor (beta chain) was recorded in a study of cytomegalovirus exposure and HLA in healthy donors. Study in general: Unique TCRs numbering roughly 80 million, obtained from HLA-typed donors, made up an early data release.

About this clone itself: The antigen remains undetermined.

Germline loops: CDR1 GTSNPN, CDR2 SVGIG (reference sequence). The CDR3 is 12 amino acids. Trimming shortened V by 5 bases and J by 7 bases, and 14 bases separated the two germline ends. Study-wide results and limits: A few V segments could not be told apart, such as TRBV6-2 and TRBV6-3, and were left out. Based on reports, TCR beta sequences accurately predicted HLA-A and HLA-B alleles for most subjects. A later analysis linked a missense DCLRE1C variant to TCR beta V- and J-gene trimming.

A multiplex PCR was run with 60 Vbeta primers and 13 Jbeta primers. Sequencing was performed with immunoSEQ multiplex PCR; in TCRdb, only in-frame clones are kept and a portion is missing. The data contain 90,000 to 110,000 clones, just under 70% of them seen just once; the ten biggest clones take up roughly 5.3%. This sequence joins TRBV30 and TRBJ1-2; D is uncertain. Sequencing was performed on PBMCs. This TCR was recovered from a woman in her seventies in good health and CMV-seropositive. CDR3 loop: CAWDGGTVGYTF. CDR3 nucleotides: TGTGCCTGGGACGGAGGAACGGTTGGCTACACCTTC.